The 22 T cell receptor beta chains presented below share a single source sample, sequenced in a study of shared clonotypes between healthy human individuals (dated by TCRdb to about 2020). The library relied on the immunoSEQ multiplex PCR assay. This is the immuneACCESS table as TCRdb keeps it, with only in-frame sequences that have V and J called. A part of the clones is gone; compared with another copy, unresolved V genes explain less than half, and the rest is unexplained. This sample holds over 400,000 clones; about 96% were observed only once. About 0.059% of the sample comes from the top ten. The sequencing input was naive CD4+ T cells sorted from blood. In the paper's terms, the cell subset or site label means: CD45RA+ positively selected. The receptors derive from a woman under 40 in good health.

The chain links TRBV6-4 to TRBJ2-3, with 9 nucleotides matching TRBD2. Germline V gene lookup returns CDR1 MRHNA and CDR2 SNTAGT. The CDR3 sequence is 16 residues long. Trimming took 3 bases from V and 1 from J; bases not matched to a gene: 5. The CDR3 nucleotides are TGTGCCAGCAGTGATATAGCGGGAGCAGGCACAGATACGCAGTATTTT. This codes for CASSDIAGAGTDTQYF.

The chain is built from TRBV6-5 and TRBJ1-4, with 9 bases lining up with TRBD1. V dropped 5 bases and J dropped 5; count of bases not matched to a gene: 6. CDR3 length: 15 residues. Germline CDR1 MNHEY, CDR2 SVGAGI. The CDR3 here is CASSATGGRNEKLFF. Here the CDR3 DNA reads TGTGCCAGCAGTGCAACAGGGGGCCGAAATGAAAAACTGTTTTTT.

Points on this clone: Distinct nucleotide sequences in the sample also encode this CDR3. The chain couples TRBV9 to TRBJ2-1; 12 bases align to TRBD2. Per the germline V gene, CDR1 is SGDLS and CDR2 is YYNGEE. This CDR3 has 16 residues. Trimming took 2 bases from V and 1 from J; bases not matched to a gene: 1. Here the CDR3 reads CASSVTSGSSYNEQFF. CDR3 bases: TGTGCCAGCAGCGTGACTAGCGGGAGTTCCTACAATGAGCAGTTCTTC.

This chain connects TRBV5-1 to TRBJ1-3; no definite D call. The CDR3 totals 17 residues. V was cut by 5 bases and J by 1 base, with 19 bases left in between. Germline CDR1 reads SGHRS; CDR2 reads YFSETQ. The CDR3 sequence is CASSYFSPVSSGNTIYF. The DNA of the CDR3 is TGCGCCAGCAGTTATTTTTCCCCAGTATCGTCTGGAAACACCATATATTTT.

V usage is TRBV7-8 and J usage is TRBJ2-1, with unresolved D. CDR3 length: 11 amino acids. Germline CDR1 SGHVS, CDR2 FQNEAQ. V lost 5 bases, J lost 2 bases, and 1 base lay in between. CDR3 loop: CASSTYNEQFF. The CDR3 DNA sequence: TGTGCCAGCAGCACCTACAATGAGCAGTTCTTC.

Here the CDR3 DNA reads TGTGCCAGTTCGGGACTACAGTACAATGAGCAGTTCTTC. Translating it yields CASSGLQYNEQFF. V and J are TRBV19 and TRBJ2-1, with TRBD2 matching 7 bases. The CDR3 has 13 amino acids. Germline loops: CDR1 LNHDA, CDR2 SQIVND (reference sequence). Trimming took 8 bases from V and 4 from J; bases not matched to a gene: 5.

The chain is built from TRBV4-2 and TRBJ2-7; 8 bases fit TRBD1. V lost 2 bases, J lost 7 bases, and 7 bases stayed unmatched. CDR3 length: 14 amino acids. In germline, CDR1 is LGHNA, CDR2 YNFKEQ. This CDR3 reads CASSQKTGAGEQYF. The CDR3 DNA follows: TGTGCCAGCAGCCAAAAGACAGGGGCCGGGGAGCAGTACTTC.

The gene calls are TRBV7-2 and TRBJ1-5; possible D gene TRBD1, 5 bases. V dropped 2 bases and J dropped 7 bases, with 9 bases sitting between them. Germline values: CDR1 SGHTA, CDR2 FQGNSA. This CDR3 has 13 amino acids. This chain's CDR3 is CASSLTREQPQHF. DNA of the CDR3: TGTGCCAGCAGCTTAACCAGGGAGCAGCCCCAGCATTTT.

The rearrangement uses TRBV7-2 and TRBJ1-5, with D perhaps TRBD1 (5 bases). The CDR3 sequence is 15 residues long. Between the trimmed V and J ends, which lost 6 bases and 7 bases, there was a span of 19 bases. The V gene's germline CDR1 is SGHTA and CDR2 FQGNSA. CDR3 residues: CASSRRHGTRQPQHF. The CDR3 DNA reads as TGTGCCAGCAGTCGAAGGCACGGGACTCGGCAGCCCCAGCATTTT.

This sequence joins TRBV10-3 and TRBJ2-5, with 7 bases aligning to TRBD2. The V segment lost 2 bases and the J segment 5 bases; nucleotides outside the gene matches: 8. Germline lookup yields CDR1 ENHRY and CDR2 SYGVKD. The CDR3 runs 15 residues. CDR3 residues: CAISEPGRGAETQYF. For the CDR3, the DNA is TGTGCCATCAGTGAGCCAGGGAGGGGCGCGGAGACCCAGTACTTC.

This chain joins TRBV4-1 and TRBJ2-7; TRBD1 matches 10 bases. CDR1 MGHRA and CDR2 YSYEKL come from the germline V gene. The CDR3 has 15 amino acids. With V trimmed by 4 bases and J by 3 bases, 6 bases remained unmatched. CDR3 sequence (DNA): TGCGCCAGCAGCCGTGGGACAGGGGATAACTACGAGCAGTACTTC. It specifies CASSRGTGDNYEQYF.

The chain joins TRBV2 to TRBJ2-5; D not certain. The closer fit of TRBJ2-7 to the DNA end suggests the J call may be wrong. The CDR3 contains 14 residues. Germline V gives CDR1 SNHLY, CDR2 FYNNEI. The DNA of the CDR3 is TGTGCCAGCAGCCCAGACCAGCCCAACTACGAGCAGTACTTC. It specifies CASSPDQPNYEQYF.

The rearrangement joins TRBV6-1 to TRBJ1-4, with D possibly matching TRBD1 (6 bases). The CDR3 totals 14 residues. V dropped 4 bases and J dropped 3 bases, with 9 bases sitting between them. CDR1 and CDR2 from the germline V gene are MNHNS and SASEGT. CDR3 DNA sequence: TGTGCCAGCAGTGTCGGGACATCTAATGAAAAACTGTTTTTT. Its translation is CASSVGTSNEKLFF.

The gene calls are TRBV30 and TRBJ2-5; 8 nucleotides match TRBD2. J was trimmed by 6 bases and V by 0 bases; bases with no gene match: 18. The CDR3 has 18 residues. The V gene's germline CDR1 is GTSNPN and CDR2 SVGIG (reference sequence). CDR3 coding DNA: TGTGCCTGGAGTGTTCGGTTGCTAGCGGGTGTTGGATATCAGACCCAGTACTTC. Protein product: CAWSVRLLAGVGYQTQYF.

The V and J genes are TRBV18 and TRBJ2-7, with TRBD1 identical over 7 bases. Germline-derived CDR1 and CDR2 are KGHSH and LQKENI. This CDR3 has 14 residues. After removal of 3 bases from V and 5 bases from J, the junction contained 7 bases not matched to a gene. The CDR3 is CASSPGQVNHEQYF. CDR3 DNA: TGTGCCAGCTCACCTGGACAGGTCAACCACGAGCAGTACTTC.

Here the CDR3 reads CASSQLKQNTEAFF. In DNA, the CDR3 is TGCGCCAGCAGCCAATTGAAGCAGAACACTGAAGCTTTCTTT. This sequence joins TRBV4-1 and TRBJ1-1; D uncertain. V lost 2 bases and J 1 base, leaving 8 bases between the germline ends. There are 14 residues in the CDR3. Germline CDR1 reads MGHRA; CDR2 reads YSYEKL.

The chain couples TRBV11-2 to TRBJ2-7; 11 positions match TRBD1. The germline V gene has CDR1 SGHAT and CDR2 FQNNGV. CDR3 length: 14 residues. V lost 5 bases, J lost 6 bases, and 6 bases stayed unmatched. The CDR3 DNA reads TGTGCCAGCAGCCCCTGGACAGGGGGCGGCGAGCAGTACTTC. Translation: CASSPWTGGGEQYF.

This chain links TRBV10-3 with TRBJ2-3; D gene uncertain. This CDR3 has 15 residues. Germline CDR1 reads ENHRY; CDR2 reads SYGVKD. Trimming stripped 6 bases from V and 6 bases from J, with 19 bases between. This CDR3 is CAIRGSVLAPDTQYF. CDR3 DNA sequence: TGTGCCATCAGGGGTTCCGTGTTGGCGCCGGATACGCAGTATTTT.

The chain employs TRBV11-2 and TRBJ1-1; TRBD1 aligns across 11 bases. CDR1 and CDR2 (germline): SGHAT, FQNNGV. The CDR3 is 15 amino acids. V was pared by 2 bases and J by 8 bases, with 7 bases of the junction left unmatched. CDR3 in amino acids: CASSLIGTGGLEAFF. The CDR3 DNA is TGTGCCAGCAGCTTAATAGGGACAGGGGGATTAGAAGCTTTCTTT.

The V call is TRBV5-4, the J call TRBJ2-7; 7 bases map to TRBD1. J was trimmed by 7 bases and V by 4 bases; bases with no gene match: 14. In germline, CDR1 is SGHNT, CDR2 YYREEE (reference sequence). The CDR3 sequence is 15 residues long. The CDR3 is CASSPRQGPTEEQYF. The DNA for the CDR3 is TGTGCCAGCAGCCCAAGACAGGGCCCTACTGAGGAGCAGTACTTC.

This clone has more than one count but fewer than ten. V usage is TRBV18 and J usage is TRBJ2-2; 11 nucleotides agree with TRBD2. Trimming at V came to 2 bases and at J to 7 bases, leaving 3 bases not matched to a gene. This CDR3 region has 15 residues. Germline CDR1 reads KGHSH; CDR2 reads LQKENI. The DNA of the CDR3 is TGTGCCAGCTCACCAACTAGCGGGAGTCTCGGGGAGCTGTTTTTT. Protein product: CASSPTSGSLGELFF.

This clone is a singleton in its sample. The chain couples TRBV6-1 to TRBJ2-3; the D is unclear. The V gene lost 3 bases and the J gene lost 7 bases, with 11 bases spanning the gap. Germline CDR1 is MNHNS and CDR2 is SASEGT. The CDR3 has 13 amino acids. The CDR3 DNA follows: TGTGCCAGCAGTGATTTAAGGGCGAATACGCAGTATTTT. This gives the protein CASSDLRANTQYF.